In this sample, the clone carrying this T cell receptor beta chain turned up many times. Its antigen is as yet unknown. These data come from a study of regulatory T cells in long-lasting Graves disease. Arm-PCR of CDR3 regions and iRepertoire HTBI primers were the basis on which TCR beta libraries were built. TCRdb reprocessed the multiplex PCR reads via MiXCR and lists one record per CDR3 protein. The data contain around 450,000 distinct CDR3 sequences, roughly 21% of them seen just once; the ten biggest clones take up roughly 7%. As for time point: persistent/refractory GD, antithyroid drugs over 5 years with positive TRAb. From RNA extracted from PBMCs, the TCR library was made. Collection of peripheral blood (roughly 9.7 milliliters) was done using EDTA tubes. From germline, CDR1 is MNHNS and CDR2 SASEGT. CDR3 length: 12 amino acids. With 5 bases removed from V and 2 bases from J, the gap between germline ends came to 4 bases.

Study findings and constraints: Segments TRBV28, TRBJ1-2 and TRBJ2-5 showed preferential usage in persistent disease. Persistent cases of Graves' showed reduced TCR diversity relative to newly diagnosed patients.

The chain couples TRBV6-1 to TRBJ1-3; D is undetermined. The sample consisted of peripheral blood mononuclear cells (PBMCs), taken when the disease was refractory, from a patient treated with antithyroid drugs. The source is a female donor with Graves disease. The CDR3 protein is CASSRPGNTIYF. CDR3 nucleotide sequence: TGTGCCAGCAGTCGACCTGGAAACACCATATATTTT.